This T cell receptor (beta chain) was found in a study of regulatory T cells in long-lasting Graves disease. Study outcomes and limitations: Persistent Graves' cases showed lower TCR diversity than newly diagnosed cases. With persistent disease, TRBV28, TRBJ1-2 and TRBJ2-5 were the favored segments.

Germline-derived CDR1 and CDR2 are PRHDT and FYEKMQ (reference sequence). Germline trimming cut 4 bases from V and 1 base from J; bases unmatched to any gene: 3. The CDR3 has 14 residues. Time point here: newly diagnosed GD, antithyroid drugs for less than 3 months. Extracted RNA from PBMCs served as the source of the TCR library. For TCR beta, libraries came from iRepertoire HTBI primers and Arm-PCR of CDR3 regions. Each CDR3 protein is one row after TCRdb ran MiXCR on the multiplex PCR reads. This table holds a few hundred thousand distinct CDR3 sequences, around 15% found once. This clonotype was seen repeatedly, ten times or more. The antigen is undetermined. These data also formed part of another study, on T cells in Graves' hyperthyroidism and ophthalmopathy. That paper adds: A first-round RT-PCR of the TCR CDR3 used the HTBI primer set.

This chain links TRBV13 with TRBJ2-5; TRBD1 aligns across 7 bases. This specimen consisted of peripheral blood mononuclear cells (PBMCs), obtained at new diagnosis, from a patient treated with antithyroid drugs. The TCR sequence derives from a woman aged 18-35 years with Graves disease. The CDR3 is CASSYGTVQETQYF. The CDR3 region has the DNA TGTGCCAGCAGCTACGGGACAGTCCAAGAGACCCAGTACTTC.